The 24 T cell receptor beta chains below come from one sample, sequenced in a study of T-cell memory formation after mild COVID-19. TCRdb processed the 5' RACE reads anew with MiXCR; each CDR3 protein has one entry. The sample includes about 600,000 distinct CDR3 sequences, roughly 22% of them seen just once. Sequencing used PBMCs or a T cell subset sorted from them (not recorded which). These receptors were obtained from an adult woman who had mild COVID-19 (a few samples of this study predate the infection). Cell type and time point are not known.

This clonotype was observed a few times. The genes are TRBV15 and TRBJ1-3; a possible D gene is TRBD1 (6 bases). The germline gives CDR1 LNHNV, CDR2 YYDKDF (reference sequence). The CDR3 extends over 15 amino acids. V lost 0 bases, J lost 4 bases, and 10 bases lay in between. The CDR3 spells CATSRDLGQGNTIYF. CDR3 DNA: TGTGCCACCAGCAGAGATCTCGGACAGGGAAACACCATATATTTT. The full variable domain, completed using reference TRBV15 and TRBJ1-3, is DAMVIQNPRYQVTQFGKPVTLSCSQTLNHNVMYWYQQKSSQAPKLLFHYYDKDFNNEADTPDNFQSRRPNTSFCFLDIRSPGLGDTAMYLCATSRDLGQGNTIYFGEGSWLTVV.

As regards this clonotype: At one end the junction does not follow the germline gene, possibly because of a read error. The V call is TRBV7-7, the J call TRBJ2-1; TRBD2 matches 8 bases. Germline CDR1 SSHAT, CDR2 FNYEAQ (reference sequence). This CDR3 is built from 16 residues. The CDR3 loop is CASSFSTSGAYNEQFF. CDR3 DNA sequence: TGTGCTAGCAGCTTCTCCACTAGCGGAGCCTACAATGAGCAGTTCTTC.

Only a few counts were recorded for this clonotype. This rearrangement joins TRBV12-3 or TRBV12-4 to TRBJ1-2; D remains unclear. The CDR3 is 15 residues long. Deletions cut 3 bases from V and 0 bases from J, with 11 bases between. The CDR3 bases are TGTGCCAGCAGTTTTAGGGAAACTCCTAACTATGGCTACACCTTC. Residues: CASSFRETPNYGYTF.

This clonotype was seen more than once but under ten times. The chain uses TRBV4-2 and TRBJ1-5; no definite D call. Trimming cost V 0 bases and J 1 base, with 10 bases left between them. Germline CDR1 and CDR2: LGHNA and YNFKEQ. The CDR3 extends over 16 amino acids. CDR3 coding DNA: TGTGCCAGCAGCCAAGAAGGTCTACGGAGCAATCAGCCCCAGCATTTT. It codes for CASSQEGLRSNQPQHF.

Ten or more counts support this clonotype. The genes are TRBV6-2 or TRBV6-3 and TRBJ2-1; 8 positions match TRBD2. J gave up 4 bases and V 4 bases, and 9 bases lay outside the gene matches. The CDR3 is made up of 16 amino acids. Germline V lookup: CDR1 MNHEY, CDR2 SVGEGT. The CDR3 sequence is CASSSPVAGRYNEQFF. As DNA, the CDR3 is TGTGCCAGCAGTTCCCCAGTAGCGGGACGTTACAATGAGCAGTTCTTC.

This clonotype has a handful of counts. The chain links TRBV7-9 to TRBJ2-2; tentatively, D is TRBD1 or TRBD2 (5 bases each). This CDR3 has 17 residues. In germline, CDR1 is SEHNR, CDR2 FQNEAQ (reference sequence). V lost 5 bases and J 3 bases, leaving 19 bases between the germline ends. The CDR3 loop is CASSHRDDQPYTGELFF. The CDR3 region has the DNA TGTGCCAGCAGCCATCGGGACGACCAGCCCTACACCGGGGAGCTGTTTTTT.

The V call is TRBV18, the J call TRBJ2-2, with D unclear. In germline, CDR1 is KGHSH, CDR2 LQKENI. Trimming removed 3 bases from V and 5 bases from J, with 10 bases in between. The length of the CDR3 is 14 residues. The CDR3 spells CASSPERLTGELFF. For the CDR3, the DNA is TGTGCCAGCTCACCCGAGAGGCTTACCGGGGAGCTGTTTTTT.

This clonotype has a handful of counts. In DNA, the CDR3 is TGTGCCAGCAGTTTACCTAGGACTAGCGGGAATAACAATGAGCAGTTCTTC. Encoded protein: CASSLPRTSGNNNEQFF. The chain joins TRBV27 to TRBJ2-1; 12 bases agree with TRBD2. The CDR3 extends over 17 amino acids. Germline loops: CDR1 MNHEY, CDR2 SMNVEV (reference sequence). V lost 2 bases to trimming and J lost 5 bases; unmatched junction nucleotides: 7.

This clonotype was seen more than once but under ten times. The chain uses TRBV4-2 and TRBJ2-1, with D unresolved. V dropped 0 bases and J dropped 9 bases, with 6 bases sitting between them. The CDR3 loop spans 12 amino acids. Germline V gene data show CDR1 as LGHNA and CDR2 as YNFKEQ. This chain's CDR3 is CASSQDLTEQFF. CDR3 nucleotides: TGTGCCAGCAGCCAAGATTTGACTGAGCAGTTCTTC.

The chain employs TRBV7-9 and TRBJ2-2, with D possibly TRBD2 on 5 matching bases. With 7 bases removed from V and 1 base from J, the gap between germline ends came to 16 bases. Germline CDR1 SEHNR, CDR2 FQNEAQ (reference sequence). This CDR3 contains 16 residues. The CDR3 here is CASNQQRARNTGELFF. DNA for the CDR3: TGTGCCAGCAACCAACAGAGGGCTCGGAACACCGGGGAGCTGTTTTTT. The full variable domain, with the rest looked up from reference TRBV7-9 and TRBJ2-2, is DTGVSQNPRHKITKRGQNVTFRCDPISEHNRLYWYRQTLGQGPEFLTYFQNEAQLEKSRLLSDRFSAERPKGSFSTLEIQRTEQGDSAMYLCASNQQRARNTGELFFGEGSRLTVL.

The rearrangement joins TRBV7-9 to TRBJ2-7; 8 bases align to TRBD1. Germline CDR1 reads SEHNR; CDR2 reads FQNEAQ (reference sequence). With 8 bases clipped from V and 2 bases from J, the junction kept 11 bases outside the gene matches. CDR3 size: 15 residues. As DNA, the CDR3 is TGTGCCAGCCGAGCATGGACAGGGTCCCCCTACGAGCAGTACTTC. Its protein product is CASRAWTGSPYEQYF.

The chain recombines TRBV4-1 with TRBJ2-2, with TRBD2 matching over 9 bases. The CDR3 runs to 14 residues. Germline-derived CDR1 and CDR2 are MGHRA and YSYEKL. After removal of 6 bases from V and 5 bases from J, the junction contained 4 bases not matched to a gene. The CDR3 nucleotides read TGCGCCAGCAGTGTAGCGGGAGTAACCGGGGAGCTGTTTTTT. As protein: CASSVAGVTGELFF.

CDR3 sequence reads: CASSLLADATDGYTF. The DNA for the CDR3 is TGTGCCAGCAGCTTATTAGCCGATGCTACGGATGGCTACACCTTC. The genes are TRBV11-3 and TRBJ1-2; D is ambiguous. There are 15 residues in the CDR3. The germline gives CDR1 SGHNT, CDR2 YENEEA. V lost 2 bases and J lost 6, with 16 bases in between.

The chain joins TRBV7-2 to TRBJ1-1; the D is unclear. The CDR3 is 14 amino acids. Looked up from germline, CDR1 is SGHTA and CDR2 is FQGNSA. Trimming pared 0 bases from V and 6 bases from J, leaving 11 bases between. The CDR3 is CASSLAPHTPEAFF. CDR3 nucleotide sequence: TGTGCCAGCAGCTTAGCTCCTCATACTCCTGAAGCTTTCTTT. Full variable domain (rest looked up from reference TRBV7-2 and TRBJ1-1): GAGVSQSPSNKVTEKGKDVELRCDPISGHTALYWYRQSLGQGLEFLIYFQGNSAPDKSGLPSDRFSAERTGGSVSTLTIQRTQQEDSAVYLCASSLAPHTPEAFFGQGTRLTVV.

CDR3 sequence reads: CASSQDFRPIAYEQYF. Written as DNA, the CDR3 is TGCGCCAGCAGCCAAGATTTTAGGCCAATCGCCTACGAGCAGTACTTC. This chain uses TRBV4-3 with TRBJ2-7; D call uncertain. CDR1 and CDR2 from the germline V gene are LGHNA and YSLEER. V dropped 0 bases and J dropped 2 bases, with 14 bases sitting between them. This CDR3 comprises 16 residues.

CDR3 protein: CASRTIAGDTAYEQYF. DNA of the CDR3: TGTGCCAGCAGGACGATAGCAGGGGATACCGCGTACGAGCAGTACTTC. The chain uses TRBV27 and TRBJ2-7, with TRBD1 as a possible D gene (6 bases). Germline V gene lookup returns CDR1 MNHEY and CDR2 SMNVEV (reference sequence). The CDR3 contains 16 residues. V dropped 6 bases and J dropped 4 bases, with 22 bases sitting between them.

The chain recombines TRBV29-1 with TRBJ2-2; unclear D gene. CDR1 and CDR2 from the germline V gene are SQVTM and ANQGSEA. V was trimmed by 3 bases and J by 0 bases, leaving 5 bases between them. This CDR3 comprises 13 residues. This CDR3 is CSVDSSNTGELFF. The CDR3 bases are TGCAGCGTTGATAGTTCGAACACCGGGGAGCTGTTTTTT.

This clonotype was seen a handful of times. The rearrangement joins TRBV6-5 to TRBJ1-5, with TRBD1 matching over 11 bases. V gave up 6 bases and J gave up 0 bases; unmatched junction bases: 10. Looked up from germline, CDR1 is MNHEY and CDR2 is SVGAGI. The CDR3 is made up of 18 amino acids. CDR3 DNA sequence: TGTGCCAGCAGCCCCGGACAGGGGGCTTACGGTAGCAATCAGCCCCAGCATTTT. Protein: CASSPGQGAYGSNQPQHF.

This clonotype came up a few times. The J gene is TRBJ2-1, the V gene TRBV7-3; 9 bases are a match to TRBD1. Germline V CDR1 and CDR2: SGHTA, FQGTGA. The CDR3 covers 14 residues. The J segment lost 5 bases and the V segment lost 5 bases, leaving 4 bases of the junction unmatched. The CDR3 DNA follows: TGTGCCAGCAGCGGACAGGGGTCTAACAATGAGCAGTTCTTC. This codes for CASSGQGSNNEQFF.

V gene TRBV3-1 combines with J gene TRBJ2-7; the match to TRBD2 covers 7 bases. The length of the CDR3 is 14 residues. J was trimmed by 2 bases and V by 2 bases; bases with no gene match: 3. CDR1 is LGHDT and CDR2 is YNNKEL in the germline V gene (reference sequence). CDR3 sequence reads: CASSQRGRAYEQYF. CDR3 sequence (DNA): TGTGCCAGCAGCCAACGGGGGAGGGCCTACGAGCAGTACTTC.

The V and J genes are TRBV5-1 and TRBJ1-1; possibly TRBD1 for D (5 bases). The CDR3 spans 13 residues. Between the trimmed V and J ends, which lost 4 bases and 3 bases, there was a span of 10 bases. Germline V gene sequence: CDR1 SGHRS, CDR2 YFSETQ. CDR3 DNA: TGCGCCAGCAGCGAACCAGGGTACACTGAAGCTTTCTTT. Its protein product is CASSEPGYTEAFF.

The genes are TRBV20-1 and TRBJ1-1; D remains ambiguous. The V gene lost 6 bases and the J gene lost 1 base, with 3 bases spanning the gap. The length of the CDR3 is 10 residues. Germline CDR1 reads DFQATT; CDR2 reads SNEGSKA (reference sequence). The CDR3 DNA reads TGCAGTGCAGAGAACACTGAAGCTTTCTTT. Protein product: CSAENTEAFF.

V and J are TRBV5-6 and TRBJ2-1; TRBD2 aligns across 8 bases. Germline assignment: CDR1 SGHDT and CDR2 YYEEEE. V was pared by 3 bases and J by 8 bases, with 7 bases of the junction left unmatched. The length of the CDR3 is 14 residues. The CDR3 sequence is CASSSGLALYEQFF. CDR3 in DNA: TGTGCCAGCAGCTCCGGACTAGCATTGTATGAGCAGTTCTTC.

The V and J genes are TRBV5-4 and TRBJ1-2; D not resolved. The CDR3 runs 14 residues. Germline V lookup: CDR1 SGHNT, CDR2 YYREEE (reference sequence). Trimming shortened V by 4 bases and J by 4 bases, and 14 bases separated the two germline ends. In DNA form, the CDR3 reads TGTGCCAGCAGCCGTGATCGAGACGTCTATGGCTACACCTTC. It is translated as CASSRDRDVYGYTF.